The rows below give T cell receptor beta chains drawn from one sample of a study of T-cell reconstitution after alpha-beta-depleted transplantation in children. TCRdb used MiXCR to reprocess the PCR reads, holding one entry per CDR3 protein. The sample comprises 800,000 to 1,000,000 distinct CDR3 sequences, about 26% of which are singletons, and around 30% rests with the top ten. This sample comprised PBMCs, mostly from graft donor cells, obtained 360 days after TCRalphabeta/CD19-depleted stem cell transplant. The receptors were gathered from a boy younger than two who had a stem cell transplant for SCID, so the T cells may come from the graft donor. CDR3s include the opening cysteine and the closing phenylalanine or tryptophan. D genes are given only for firm matches. Size values are once, few and many counts, or a class for expanded clones, and some rows have none.

DNA | CDR3 | size | J | D | V
TGCGCCAGTCCCCGGGGGTATGGCTACACCTTC | CASPRGYGYTF | - | TRBJ1-2 | - | TRBV5-1
TGTGCCAGCAGTGCAAATCCCTTAGGTACCTACGAGCAGTACTTC | CASSANPLGTYEQYF | - | TRBJ2-7 | - | TRBV6-1
TGTGCCAGTAGTATATGGCGGGGGGGGCCTTCCCTCAGTGAGCAGTTCTTC | CASSIWRGGPSLSEQFF | - | TRBJ2-1 | TRBD2 | TRBV19
TGTGCCACCAGCCGGGACAGGGCGACCTACGAGCAGTACTTC | CATSRDRATYEQYF | few | TRBJ2-7 | TRBD1 | TRBV15
TGCAGCGTCCGACCCCCTCACAGGAACACTGAAGCTTTCTTT | CSVRPPHRNTEAFF | - | TRBJ1-1 | - | TRBV29-1
TGTGCCAGCGGGGGGATGGATACGCAGTATTTT | CASGGMDTQYF | - | TRBJ2-3 | - | TRBV5-6
TGCGCCAGCAGGACTTTGACAGGGACAGAGGCTAACTATGGCTACACCTTC | CASRTLTGTEANYGYTF | few | TRBJ1-2 | TRBD1 | TRBV5-1
TGTGCCAGCAGGCCTGCAGGGGGGAGCTCCTACAATGAGCAGTTCTTC | CASRPAGGSSYNEQFF | - | TRBJ2-1 | - | TRBV6-1
TGTGCCAGCAGTTTGATGGCCTTGTCCGTTGACACCATATATTTT | CASSLMALSVDTIYF | few | TRBJ1-3 | - | TRBV12-3/TRBV12-4
TGTGCCAGCAGCTCCCAGGGAGTAGTTCAAAATGAGCAGTTCTTC | CASSSQGVVQNEQFF | few | TRBJ2-1 | - | TRBV7-2
TGCAGCGTTGCCGAAGGGAGAGCCAAAAACATTCAGTACTTC | CSVAEGRAKNIQYF | few | TRBJ2-4 | - | TRBV29-1
TGTGCCAGCAGAACGGAGACAGACCAAGAGACCCAGTACTTC | CASRTETDQETQYF | few | TRBJ2-5 | - | TRBV12-3/TRBV12-4